This T cell receptor (beta chain) derives from a study of T cells in Graves' hyperthyroidism and ophthalmopathy. Overall study context: Peripheral blood was secured at the point of initial diagnosis, before any treatment.

TCR beta CDR3 regions were amplified from RNA. During a first-round RT-PCR of the TCR CDR3, the HTBI primer set was used. TCRdb re-called the multiplex PCR reads through MiXCR, storing one row per CDR3 protein. This table has 500,000 to 600,000 distinct CDR3 sequences, roughly 21% appearing once. Ten or more counts support this clonotype. V trimming: 4 bases; J trimming: 0 bases; junction bases outside the gene matches: 6. Germline values: CDR1 SGHNT, CDR2 YENEEA. The CDR3 runs 16 residues. The TCR originated in a man between 40 and 49 years old with Graves' ophthalmopathy. This chain joins TRBV11-3 and TRBJ2-3, with 8 bases identical to TRBD1. The sample comprised blood. DNA of the CDR3: TGTGCCAGCAGCTCCGGACAGGGCGCTAGCACAGATACGCAGTATTTT. Encoded protein: CASSSGQGASTDTQYF.